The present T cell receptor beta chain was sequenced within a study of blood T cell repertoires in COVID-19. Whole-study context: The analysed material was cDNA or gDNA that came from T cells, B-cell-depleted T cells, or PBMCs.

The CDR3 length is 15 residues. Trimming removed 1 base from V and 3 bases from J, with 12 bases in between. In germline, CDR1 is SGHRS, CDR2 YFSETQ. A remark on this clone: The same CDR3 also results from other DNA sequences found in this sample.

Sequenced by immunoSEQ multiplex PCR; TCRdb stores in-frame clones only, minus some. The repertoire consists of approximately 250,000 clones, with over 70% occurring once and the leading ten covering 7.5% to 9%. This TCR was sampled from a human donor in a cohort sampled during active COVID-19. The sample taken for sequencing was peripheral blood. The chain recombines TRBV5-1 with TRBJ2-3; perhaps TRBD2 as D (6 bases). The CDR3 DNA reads TGCGCCAGCAGCTTGCGCGGGACTCAAACAGATACGCAGTATTTT. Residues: CASSLRGTQTDTQYF.